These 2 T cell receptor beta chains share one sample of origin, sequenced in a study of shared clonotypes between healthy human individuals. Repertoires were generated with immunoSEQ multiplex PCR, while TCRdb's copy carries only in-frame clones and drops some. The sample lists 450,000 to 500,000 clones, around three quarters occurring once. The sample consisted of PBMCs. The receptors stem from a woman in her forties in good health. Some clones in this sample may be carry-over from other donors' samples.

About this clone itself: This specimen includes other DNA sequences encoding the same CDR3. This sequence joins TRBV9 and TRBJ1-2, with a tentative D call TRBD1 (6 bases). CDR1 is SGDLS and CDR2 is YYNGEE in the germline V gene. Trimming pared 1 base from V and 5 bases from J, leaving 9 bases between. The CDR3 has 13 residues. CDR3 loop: CASSVTGNYGYTF. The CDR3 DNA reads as TGTGCCAGCAGCGTAACAGGGAATTATGGCTACACCTTC.

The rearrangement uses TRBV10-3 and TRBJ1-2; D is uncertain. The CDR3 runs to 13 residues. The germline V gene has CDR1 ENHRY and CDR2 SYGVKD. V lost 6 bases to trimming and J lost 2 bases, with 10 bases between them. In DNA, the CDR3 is TGTGCCATCAGCCTAGACGGCAACTATGGCTACACCTTC. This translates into CAISLDGNYGYTF.